These 7 T cell receptor beta chains were all obtained from the same sample, sequenced in a study of beta chain features in type 1 diabetes. Whole-study results and caveats: Researchers report that Type 1 diabetes patients had moderately but significantly shorter TCRB CDR3s across all four CD4+ subsets.

No antigen has been identified for these receptors. Isolated RNA was reverse transcribed in full, so expressed TCRB transcripts were sequenced. Assay used: immunoSEQ multiplex PCR; TCRdb lists only in-frame clones, some missing. The sample contains roughly 220,000 clones, roughly 17% of which appear only once. Sample: naive CD4+ T cells from blood. The receptors come from a man aged 25 to 40 with type 1 diabetes.

The rearrangement joins TRBV30 to TRBJ2-1; TRBD2 matches at 8 bases. The CDR3 covers 16 residues. The germline V gene encodes CDR1 GTSNPN and CDR2 SVGIG (reference sequence). V trimming: 2 bases; J trimming: 7 bases; junction bases outside the gene matches: 13. This CDR3 reads CAWSPPGLARGNEQFF. The CDR3 coding sequence is TGTGCCTGGAGTCCCCCCGGACTAGCCCGAGGGAATGAGCAGTTCTTC.

On this clone itself: This CDR3 is also generated by other DNA sequences in the sample. The chain recombines TRBV9 with TRBJ2-1; unclear D gene. This CDR3 has 13 residues. The V and J ends lost 0 bases and 3 bases respectively, with 4 bases between them. The germline V gene encodes CDR1 SGDLS and CDR2 YYNGEE. The CDR3: CASSVAGYNEQFF. For the CDR3, the DNA is TGTGCCAGCAGCGTAGCAGGCTACAATGAGCAGTTCTTC.

This clone was counted between two and nine times. The chain employs TRBV30 and TRBJ2-1; D tentatively reads TRBD1 or TRBD2 (5 bases each). The CDR3 is made up of 15 amino acids. V was clipped by 5 bases and J by 4 bases, with 18 bases between them. Germline V gene sequence: CDR1 GTSNPN, CDR2 SVGIG (reference sequence). CDR3 DNA sequence: TGTGCCTGGGAGAGAGGGGCGGAACGATACAATGAGCAGTTCTTC. Protein product: CAWERGAERYNEQFF. The full variable domain, its missing parts supplied by reference TRBV30 and TRBJ2-1, is SQTIHQWPATLVQPVGSPLSLECTVEGTSNPNLYWYRQAAGRGLQLLFYSVGIGQISSEVPQNLSASRPQDRQFILSSKKLLLSDSGFYLCAWERGAERYNEQFFGPGTRLTVL.

In this sample, this clone turned up once. This chain joins TRBV28 and TRBJ1-5; D unclear. Trimming removed 5 bases from V and 9 bases from J, with 11 bases in between. The CDR3 length is 12 residues. Germline CDR1 and CDR2: MDHEN and SYDVKM. The CDR3 here is CASSLQSGPQHF. DNA of the CDR3: TGTGCCAGCAGTCTCCAATCAGGGCCCCAGCATTTT. Drawing the rest from reference TRBV28 and TRBJ1-5, the complete variable domain is DVKVTQSSRYLVKRTGEKVFLECVQDMDHENMFWYRQDPGLGLRLIYFSYDVKMKEKGDIPEGYSVSREKKERFSLILESASTNQTSMYLCASSLQSGPQHFGDGTRLSIL.

This clone was observed a handful of times. The chain has TRBV7-9 and TRBJ1-5; unclear D gene. The CDR3 covers 13 residues. The germline CDR1 and CDR2 sequences are SEHNR and FQNEAQ (reference sequence). V lost 3 bases and J lost 8, with 11 bases in between. The DNA of the CDR3 is TGTGCCAGCAGCTTGCGGGCGGGCGAGCCCCAGCATTTT. It codes for CASSLRAGEPQHF.

This clone has a handful of counts. Written as DNA, the CDR3 is TGTGCCAGTAAGGCAGAAGTGTATAGCAATCAGCCCCAGCATTTT. This gives the protein CASKAEVYSNQPQHF. The rearrangement joins TRBV19 to TRBJ1-5; D is undetermined. CDR1 and CDR2 (germline): LNHDA, SQIVND (reference sequence). This CDR3 region has 15 residues. Trimming shortened V by 7 bases and J by 0 bases, and 13 bases separated the two germline ends. Together with reference TRBV19 and TRBJ1-5, the CDR3 gives the full variable domain: DGGITQSPKYLFRKEGQNVTLSCEQNLNHDAMYWYRQDPGQGLRLIYYSQIVNDFQKGDIAEGYSVSREKKESFPLTVTSAQKNPTAFYLCASKAEVYSNQPQHFGDGTRLSIL.

This clone was counted only a few times. The rearrangement joins TRBV29-1 to TRBJ2-7; D ambiguous. CDR1 and CDR2 (germline): SQVTM, ANQGSEA. Trimming cost V 0 bases and J 2 bases, with 11 bases left between them. CDR3 length equals 14 residues. This CDR3 reads CSVEEPSKPYEQYF. CDR3 DNA sequence: TGCAGCGTTGAAGAACCCTCGAAACCCTACGAGCAGTACTTC.